This entry describes one T cell receptor beta chain. This entry comes from a study of T cell changes during pregnancy in multiple sclerosis. CDR1 and CDR2 from the germline V gene are SGHRS and YFSETQ. The germline V and J ends were trimmed by 0 bases and 2 bases, with 9 bases remaining between them. The CDR3 sequence is 14 residues long. Generated by immunoSEQ multiplex PCR, the TCRdb table keeps only in-frame clones and is missing some. The sample lists approximately 89,000 clones; around 94% were seen once. The chain combines TRBV5-1 with TRBJ2-7; unclear D gene. Sequenced here: peripheral blood, sampled after pregnancy. This TCR was sampled from a female donor in good health, enrolled as a control in a pregnancy study. CDR3 in amino acids: CASSLGSVTYEQYF. Here the CDR3 DNA reads TGCGCCAGCAGCTTGGGTTCAGTAACCTACGAGCAGTACTTC.